This T cell receptor (beta chain) was captured by sequencing in a study of blood T cell repertoires in COVID-19. The table came from immunoSEQ multiplex PCR; TCRdb's copy has only in-frame clones and leaves some out. Found here are hundreds of thousands of clones, about 87% of them singletons; the top ten hold around 1.4%. The receptor was isolated from a man aged 65 to 79 with acute or convalescent COVID-19. Sequenced input: peripheral blood.

CDR3 DNA sequence: TGTGCCAGCAGCCCTCCGGTGACTGAAGCTTTCTTT. Its protein product is CASSPPVTEAFF. The chain joins TRBV6-2 or TRBV6-3 to TRBJ1-1; D gene ambiguous. This CDR3 contains 12 residues. Germline lookup yields CDR1 MNHEY and CDR2 SVGEGT. V was trimmed by 6 bases and J by 5 bases, leaving 10 bases between them.